This T cell receptor (beta chain) was documented in a study of T cells after yellow fever vaccination. Study-level points and caveats: The study re-detected most primary-vaccination clones after the booster (around 96% CD4, 80% to 90% CD8). Abundant bulk-population clonotypes could contaminate the FACS-sorted repertoires.

This CDR3 has 15 amino acids. V lost 7 bases to trimming and J lost 2 bases, with 17 bases between them. Germline-derived CDR1 and CDR2 are SEHNR and FQNEAQ (reference sequence). Many counts were recorded for this clonotype. Its antigen remains unknown. TCRdb processed the 5' RACE reads anew with MiXCR; each CDR3 protein has one entry. Altogether around 300,000 distinct CDR3 sequences are present, approximately 4.5% being singletons, with the ten largest covering approximately 20%. The source was PBMCs, collected 15 days after the yellow fever booster vaccination. The chain links TRBV7-9 to TRBJ1-1; D is ambiguous. This clonotype was obtained from a young man who received the YFV17D yellow fever vaccine. CDR3 nucleotides: TGTGCCAGCACCCCAAGTGGTCGGGGAAACACTGAAGCTTTCTTT. Encoded protein: CASTPSGRGNTEAFF. The full variable domain, completed using reference TRBV7-9 and TRBJ1-1, is DTGVSQNPRHKITKRGQNVTFRCDPISEHNRLYWYRQTLGQGPEFLTYFQNEAQLEKSRLLSDRFSAERPKGSFSTLEIQRTEQGDSAMYLCASTPSGRGNTEAFFGQGTRLTVV.